A selection of T cell receptor beta chains follows, all from one sample in a study of regulatory T cells in long-lasting Graves disease. MiXCR, applied by TCRdb to the multiplex PCR reads, yields one record per CDR3 protein. In the table there are hundreds of thousands of distinct CDR3 sequences, 15% to 19% of which are singletons. The source material was peripheral blood mononuclear cells (PBMCs), sampled at new diagnosis, from a patient treated with antithyroid drugs. The receptors were gathered from a female donor with Graves disease. Each CDR3 is given with its conserved first and last residue. D genes are given only for firm matches. Expanded clones are given a class, and other clones once, few, many or no size at all.

abundance | d_gene | j_gene | v_gene | CDR3nt | CDR3aa
- | - | TRBJ2-4 | TRBV12-3/TRBV12-4 | TGTGCCAGCAGCCTTGAGTCGTCCGGGAAAAACATTCAGTACTTC | CASSLESSGKNIQYF
- | - | TRBJ1-1 | TRBV20-1 | TGCAGTGCTTGGGGCGGGGGCATGAACACTGAAGCTTTCTTT | CSAWGGGMNTEAFF
many | - | TRBJ1-1 | TRBV19 | TGTGCCAGTAGTATTTGGGGGGACGGGCGGAACACTGAAGCTTTCTTT | CASSIWGDGRNTEAFF
few | - | TRBJ1-5 | TRBV9 | TGTGCCAGCAGCGTAGATCAGAATCAGCCCCAGCATTTT | CASSVDQNQPQHF
many | TRBD1 | TRBJ2-4 | TRBV7-8 | TGTGCCAGCAGCTTAGTAGGCAGGGGGCCAGGAAACATTCAGTACTTC | CASSLVGRGPGNIQYF
many | TRBD2 | TRBJ2-7 | TRBV6-2/TRBV6-3 | TGTGCCAGCAGTTACTTTCTAGCGGGAGTTGCCTACGAGCAGTACTTC | CASSYFLAGVAYEQYF
- | - | TRBJ1-2 | TRBV7-9 | TGTGCCAGCAACTCACATAACTATGGCTACACCTTC | CASNSHNYGYTF
many | - | TRBJ2-7 | TRBV12-3/TRBV12-4 | TGTGCCAGCAGTCCCTGGACTACCAGACTCTCCTACGAGCAGTACTTC | CASSPWTTRLSYEQYF
- | TRBD2 | TRBJ2-2 | TRBV7-9 | TGTGCCAGCAGCTTTCGGGGGGGGACGAACACCGGGGAGCTGTTTTTT | CASSFRGGTNTGELFF
few | TRBD1 | TRBJ1-4 | TRBV11-2 | TGTGCCAGCAGCTCAGAGGGGACAGGGGTTTATGAAAAACTGTTTTTT | CASSSEGTGVYEKLFF
- | - | TRBJ2-3 | TRBV11-1 | TGTGCCAGCAGCTTAGGGGTTCTTCGCACAGATACGCAGTATTTT | CASSLGVLRTDTQYF
- | TRBD1 | TRBJ2-7 | TRBV28 | TGTGCCAGCACATCAGGGACAGGGGTATACGAGCAGTACTTC | CASTSGTGVYEQYF
few | - | TRBJ2-1 | TRBV20-1 | TGCAGTGCTAGTCCCCGGTCGTTGGAGCAGTTCTTC | CSASPRSLEQFF
- | - | TRBJ2-5 | TRBV7-9 | TGTGCCAGCAGCAAGATACAGGGAGTCCCCGAGACCCAGTACTTC | CASSKIQGVPETQYF
- | TRBD2 | TRBJ2-5 | TRBV20-1 | TGCAGTGCTAGTGGTACTACTAGCGGGAGAGAGACCCAGTACTTC | CSASGTTSGRETQYF
many | TRBD1 | TRBJ1-4 | TRBV10-3 | TGTGCCATCAGCCCATCAGGGGGGAGGATCGAAAAACTGTTTTTT | CAISPSGGRIEKLFF
many | - | TRBJ1-2 | TRBV6-1 | TGTGCCAGCAGTGAATGGGCTGAGGAGATTAACTATGGCTACACCTTC | CASSEWAEEINYGYTF
many | - | TRBJ1-2 | TRBV28 | TGTGCCAGCAGTTTATGGGGCTTTGGGACCCAAGCTAACTATGGCTACACCTTC | CASSLWGFGTQANYGYTF
- | - | TRBJ2-7 | TRBV20-1 | TGCAGTGCTAGTTTGGACAGCCTTTACGAGCAGTACTTC | CSASLDSLYEQYF
- | - | TRBJ1-2 | TRBV30 | TGTGCCTGGAGCTTGGGCTACAGGGATGGCTACACCTTC | CAWSLGYRDGYTF
many | - | TRBJ1-5 | TRBV6-1 | TGTGCCAGCATACCGGGACCCTCGGGTCAGCCCCAGCATTTT | CASIPGPSGQPQHF
few | - | TRBJ1-4 | TRBV2 | TGTGCCAGCAGCACAGGGCGGGAAAAACTGTTTTTT | CASSTGREKLFF
- | - | TRBJ2-7 | TRBV25-1 | TGTGCCAGCACCCAGACAGGAAGCTCCTACGAGCAGTACTTC | CASTQTGSSYEQYF
many | - | TRBJ2-3 | TRBV5-1 | TGCGCCAGCAGTGAGGCGGGCCCCACAGATACGCAGTATTTT | CASSEAGPTDTQYF
many | - | TRBJ1-1 | TRBV12-3/TRBV12-4 | TGTGCCAGCAGTTCCGTCCGTCTCGACCCTGGACTAGAGGCTGAAGCTTTCTTT | CASSSVRLDPGLEAEAFF
many | TRBD1 | TRBJ2-7 | TRBV7-9 | TGTGCCAGCAGCATGGGACAGGGGAACTACGAGCAGTACTTC | CASSMGQGNYEQYF
many | - | TRBJ2-7 | TRBV7-2 | TGTGCCAGCAGCTTACGAAGTCAGTCCTACGAGCAGTACTTC | CASSLRSQSYEQYF
few | - | TRBJ1-6 | TRBV30 | TGTGCCTGGACTAGGGGTATGAGATCACCCCTCCACTTT | CAWTRGMRSPLHF
many | - | TRBJ1-2 | TRBV7-6 | TGTGCCAGCAGCCCCTATGGTAGCAGGGATCCTAACTATGGCTACACCTTC | CASSPYGSRDPNYGYTF
many | TRBD1 | TRBJ2-7 | TRBV2 | TGTGCCAGCGCCGGACAGGGGGCGAGTCCTCTCGAGCAGTACTTC | CASAGQGASPLEQYF
many | TRBD1 | TRBJ1-2 | TRBV28 | TGTGCCAGCAGTTTAGGCCAGGGGGTCGGAGGCTACACCTTC | CASSLGQGVGGYTF
many | TRBD2 | TRBJ2-1 | TRBV7-9 | TGTGCCAGCAGCTTTGAAGCGGGAGGGCCGAATGAGCAGTTCTTC | CASSFEAGGPNEQFF
many | - | TRBJ2-7 | TRBV20-1 | TGCAGTGCTAGAGATCAGGCACCCTCGGGGCAGTACTTC | CSARDQAPSGQYF
many | - | TRBJ2-7 | TRBV7-2 | TGTGCCACCGTGGGAAGTGGCTACGAGCAGTACTTC | CATVGSGYEQYF
- | - | TRBJ2-2 | TRBV24-1 | TGTGCCACCAGTGAGACAAGGGACACCGGGGAGCTGTTTTTT | CATSETRDTGELFF
- | - | TRBJ1-4 | TRBV2 | TGTGCCAGCAGTGCGAGAGAGGAAAAACTGTTTTTT | CASSAREEKLFF
many | - | TRBJ1-3 | TRBV11-2 | TGTGCCAGCAGCTTAGAGTACAGGGCTTCTGGAAACACCATATATTTT | CASSLEYRASGNTIYF
- | TRBD2 | TRBJ2-2 | TRBV3-1 | TGTGCCAGCAGCCGAAGACGAGTAGCGGGCAACACCGGGGAGCTGTTTTTT | CASSRRRVAGNTGELFF
- | - | TRBJ2-2 | TRBV12-3/TRBV12-4 | TGTGCCAGCGTATCGGGGTTCGGGGAGCTGTTTTTT | CASVSGFGELFF
many | - | TRBJ2-3 | TRBV11-2 | TGTGCCAGCAGCCAACAGACTGGGAACACAGATACGCAGTATTTT | CASSQQTGNTDTQYF
many | - | TRBJ2-2 | TRBV7-3 | TGTGCCAGCAGCTTGCTAGGTCCGAGGGGGATTAACACCGGGGAGCTGTTTTTT | CASSLLGPRGINTGELFF
many | - | TRBJ1-1 | TRBV2 | TGTGCCAGCAGGTACTCGAGGGACACTGAAGCTTTCTTT | CASRYSRDTEAFF
- | - | TRBJ2-7 | TRBV19 | TGTGCCAGTAGTTTTGGCGGGTCGAGCTCCTACGAGCAGTACTTC | CASSFGGSSSYEQYF
few | - | TRBJ1-6 | TRBV27 | TGTGCCAGCAGTTTTTTGCGAGGACCCCTCCACTTT | CASSFLRGPLHF
many | TRBD1 | TRBJ2-7 | TRBV4-1 | TGCGCCAGCAGCCAACCCATCAGGGGGTACGAGCAGTACTTC | CASSQPIRGYEQYF
many | TRBD1 | TRBJ1-1 | TRBV4-3 | TGCGCCAGCAGCCAAGAAGTACCGGGACAGGGGAACACTGAAGCTTTCTTT | CASSQEVPGQGNTEAFF
many | TRBD1 | TRBJ1-5 | TRBV13 | TGTGCCAGCAGCTCACAAACAGGGGCCGGAAGCAATCAGCCCCAGCATTTT | CASSSQTGAGSNQPQHF
- | - | TRBJ1-1 | TRBV6-2/TRBV6-3 | TGTGCCAGCGGAATGATACGAGAAGCTTTCTTT | CASGMIREAFF
- | TRBD2 | TRBJ2-7 | TRBV6-2/TRBV6-3 | TGTGCCAGCAGGCGAACGGGACTAGCCTACGAGCAGTACTTC | CASRRTGLAYEQYF
many | TRBD2 | TRBJ2-1 | TRBV20-1 | TGCAGTGCTAGAACGTCGCGAATTTCGGGACTAGCGGGAGATCCCCTGAATGAGCAGTTCTTC | CSARTSRISGLAGDPLNEQFF
many | TRBD1 | TRBJ1-2 | TRBV20-1 | TGCAGTGCTACCGACAGGGGCCGCAACTATGGCTACACCTTC | CSATDRGRNYGYTF
many | TRBD1 | TRBJ2-1 | TRBV6-2/TRBV6-3 | TGTGCCAGCAGTTACGACAGGGGGAATGAGCAGTTCTTC | CASSYDRGNEQFF
many | - | TRBJ2-3 | TRBV20-1 | TGCAGTGCTAGAGATCGACGCACAGCTAGCACAGATACGCAGTATTTT | CSARDRRTASTDTQYF
- | - | TRBJ2-3 | TRBV6-2/TRBV6-3 | TGTGCCAGCGGACTAACCTACACAGATACGCAGTATTTT | CASGLTYTDTQYF
- | - | TRBJ2-5 | TRBV29-1 | TGCAGCGTTCTGAGGTCAGGAGAGGGAGAGACCCAGTACTTC | CSVLRSGEGETQYF